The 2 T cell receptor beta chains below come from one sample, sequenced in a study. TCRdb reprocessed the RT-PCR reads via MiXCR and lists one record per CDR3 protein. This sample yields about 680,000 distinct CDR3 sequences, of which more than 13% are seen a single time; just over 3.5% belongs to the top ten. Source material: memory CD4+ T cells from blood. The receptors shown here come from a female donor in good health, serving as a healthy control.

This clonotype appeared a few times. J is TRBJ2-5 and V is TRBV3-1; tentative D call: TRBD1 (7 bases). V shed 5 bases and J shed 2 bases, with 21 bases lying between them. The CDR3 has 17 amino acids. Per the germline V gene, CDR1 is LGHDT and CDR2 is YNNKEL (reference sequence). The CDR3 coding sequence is TGTGCCAGCAGCTATGGGGGGCCGGGACAGCCACAAGAGACCCAGTACTTC. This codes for CASSYGGPGQPQETQYF.

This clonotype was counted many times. The chain's CDR3 is CSARATEETQYF. CDR3 DNA sequence: TGCAGTGCTAGAGCGACCGAGGAGACCCAGTACTTC. V gene TRBV20-1 combines with J gene TRBJ2-5; D is uncertain. The CDR3 has 12 residues. V dropped 1 base and J dropped 5 bases, with 8 bases sitting between them. Germline CDR1 and CDR2: DFQATT and SNEGSKA (reference sequence).